Listed below are T cell receptor beta chains from one sample, sequenced in a study of T-cell reconstitution after alpha-beta-depleted transplantation in children. Each CDR3 protein is one row after TCRdb ran MiXCR on the PCR reads. The sample contains some 390,000 distinct CDR3 sequences, around 21% of which appear only once. The sample consisted of PBMCs from the stem cell graft donor, taken from the stem cell graft. The receptor source for this set is a human donor who donated a stem cell graft to a child with acute myeloid leukemia. The CDR3 runs from the conserved cysteine through the conserved F or W. D genes are given only for firm matches. Clone size is shown for a subset of rows, as once, few, many or a class of expanded clone.

D	V	J	size	DNA	CDR3
TRBD1	TRBV4-1	TRBJ2-7	few	TGCGCCAGCAGCCAAGTATACACAGGGGACCAATCCTACGAGCAGTACTTC	CASSQVYTGDQSYEQYF
TRBD2	TRBV15	TRBJ2-7	few	TGTGCCACCAGCAGAACTAGCGGGCTCTACGAGCAGTACTTC	CATSRTSGLYEQYF
.	TRBV13	TRBJ1-1	.	TGTGCCAGCAGCCTGGGGGGGCCCGGGACAGCTTTCTTT	CASSLGGPGTAFF
TRBD2	TRBV7-2	TRBJ2-4	.	TGTGCCAGCAGCTCCGTGGGGGGGGACATTCAGTACTTC	CASSSVGGDIQYF
TRBD2	TRBV27	TRBJ2-7	many	TGTGCCAGCAGTCCAGGACTAGCGGAGCAGTACTTC	CASSPGLAEQYF
TRBD2	TRBV20-1	TRBJ2-5	.	TGCAGTGCTAGAATAGGAGTGGGACTAGCGGGAGGGATACAAGAGACCCAGTACTTC	CSARIGVGLAGGIQETQYF
.	TRBV12-3/TRBV12-4	TRBJ1-2	.	TGTGCCAGCAGCCGAGGCACAGGGACGAACTATGGCTACACCTTC	CASSRGTGTNYGYTF
TRBD2	TRBV12-3/TRBV12-4	TRBJ2-1	many	TGTGCCAGCAGTTTACCGGGGAGACTAGCGGGAGGGGGGTTCTTC	CASSLPGRLAGGGFF
TRBD2	TRBV27	TRBJ2-7	.	TGTGCCAGCAGGCCCAGCAGCGGGAGGACCTACGAGCAGTACTTC	CASRPSSGRTYEQYF
.	TRBV24-1	TRBJ2-1	few	TGTGCCACCAGTGAACCCGGAACTCAGGGGAACAATGAGCAGTTCTTC	CATSEPGTQGNNEQFF
.	TRBV13	TRBJ2-7	.	TGTGCCAGCAGCTCGCGGGACCCTACTTACGAGCAGTACTTC	CASSSRDPTYEQYF
.	TRBV10-3	TRBJ1-3	few	TGTGCCATCAGTGAGTCGACGAGCTCTGGAAACACCATATATTTT	CAISESTSSGNTIYF
.	TRBV29-1	TRBJ1-1	many	TGCAGCCACGGGCGGGAAATGAACACTGAAGCTTTCTTT	CSHGREMNTEAFF
.	TRBV20-1	TRBJ1-2	few	TGCAGTGCTAGAGAAGACGGTAACTATGGCTACACCTTC	CSAREDGNYGYTF
TRBD2	TRBV28	TRBJ2-5	.	TGTGCCAGCACCCCTGAGCGGGGCGTGTACCAAGAGACCCAGTACTTC	CASTPERGVYQETQYF
.	TRBV5-5	TRBJ2-2	.	TGTGCCAGCAGCTCTACAGGGTCTACCGGGGAGCTGTTTTTT	CASSSTGSTGELFF
.	TRBV25-1	TRBJ1-1	many	TGTGCCAGTGGGGACGGACCGGCGGCTGAAGCTTTCTTT	CASGDGPAAEAFF
TRBD2	TRBV24-1	TRBJ2-1	.	TGTGCCACCAGTGCGTCTAGCGGGAGGGCTAATACCTACAATGAGCAGTTCTTC	CATSASSGRANTYNEQFF
.	TRBV7-9	TRBJ1-1	many	TGTGCCAGCAGCTTAACAGCGGAGGGTGAAGCTTTCTTT	CASSLTAEGEAFF
TRBD1	TRBV12-3/TRBV12-4	TRBJ1-2	few	TGTGCCAGCACCCCCGGGACAGGGGCCATTTCCTATGGCTACACCTTC	CASTPGTGAISYGYTF
TRBD2	TRBV12-3/TRBV12-4	TRBJ2-1	many	TGTGCCAGCCGGACAGCGGGAGGTACGAGTGAGCAGTTCTTC	CASRTAGGTSEQFF
TRBD2	TRBV20-1	TRBJ2-2	.	TGCAGTGCTAAGCGGGAGGGCCTAGACACCGGGGAGCTGTTTTTT	CSAKREGLDTGELFF
.	TRBV5-1	TRBJ1-1	.	TGCGCCAGCAGCTTACTCAGGGGAACGGAAAACACTGAAGCTTTCTTT	CASSLLRGTENTEAFF
.	TRBV28	TRBJ1-1	.	TGTGCCACCCTCGGGACCGGCACTGAAGCTTTCTTT	CATLGTGTEAFF
.	TRBV9	TRBJ2-5	few	TGTGCCAGCAGCTTCTCTTCGACAGGGAGGGAGACCCAGTACTTC	CASSFSSTGRETQYF
TRBD1	TRBV20-1	TRBJ1-1	.	TGCAGTGTCCCTACAGGGGCGGGCACTGAAGCTTTCTTT	CSVPTGAGTEAFF
TRBD2	TRBV29-1	TRBJ2-1	.	TGCAGCGTCTCGACTAGCGGCTCCTACAATGAGCAGTTCTTC	CSVSTSGSYNEQFF
.	TRBV5-4	TRBJ2-1	many	TGTGCCAGCAGCCCTTGGGGAGCCCGCTCCTACAATGAGCAGTTCTTC	CASSPWGARSYNEQFF
TRBD1	TRBV4-1	TRBJ2-5	few	TGCGCCAGCAGCCAAGATGGACAGGGAAAGACCCAGTACTTC	CASSQDGQGKTQYF
.	TRBV5-1	TRBJ2-4	.	TGCGCCAGCAGCCTCGGATCCAAAAACATTCAGTACTTC	CASSLGSKNIQYF
.	TRBV2	TRBJ2-1	few	TGTGCCAGCATCGTGTACAATGAGCAGTTCTTC	CASIVYNEQFF
.	TRBV7-6	TRBJ2-6	.	TGTGCCAGCAGCTCCGTTCCCAGGACAGAGCAGAGCTCTGGGGCCAACGTCCTGACTTTC	CASSSVPRTEQSSGANVLTF
.	TRBV24-1	TRBJ2-3	once	TGTGCCACCAGCCCTGGGGCCCGGACGCAGTATTTT	CATSPGARTQYF
TRBD2	TRBV5-4	TRBJ2-1	few	TGTGCCAGCAGCCCCGTGGGGACTAGTCACAATGAGCAGTTCTTC	CASSPVGTSHNEQFF
.	TRBV15	TRBJ2-7	.	TGTGCCACCAGCAGAGCATCCGCCAGGACCGGCTACGAGCAGTACTTC	CATSRASARTGYEQYF
.	TRBV29-1	TRBJ2-7	many	TGCAGCGTCACCGAGGATTGGGAGCAGTACTTC	CSVTEDWEQYF
.	TRBV20-1	TRBJ1-5	.	TGCAGTGCTAGGTTCCAGGGCGAATCATTCAATCAGCCCCAGCATTTT	CSARFQGESFNQPQHF
TRBD2	TRBV2	TRBJ2-7	few	TGTGCCAGCAGCCCGGGACTAGGCGAGCAGTACTTC	CASSPGLGEQYF
.	TRBV11-2	TRBJ2-1	.	TGTGCCAGCAGCTCCGCTACCCGGGAGAAAAAGCAGTTCTTC	CASSSATREKKQFF
TRBD2	TRBV12-3/TRBV12-4	TRBJ2-1	.	TGTGCCAGCAGTCTCGGGACTAGCGGGAGGGTTGAGCAGTTCTTC	CASSLGTSGRVEQFF
.	TRBV9	TRBJ2-5	.	TGTGCCAGCAGCGTAGCTCCCAACCTCGGACAAGAGACCCAGTACTTC	CASSVAPNLGQETQYF
.	TRBV15	TRBJ2-7	few	TGTGCCACCAGCAGAGATCTAACCTACGAGCAGTACTTC	CATSRDLTYEQYF
TRBD2	TRBV7-2	TRBJ2-7	.	TGTGCCAGCAGGAAAGCGGGAGGGCTCTACGAGCAGTACTTC	CASRKAGGLYEQYF
.	TRBV12-3/TRBV12-4	TRBJ1-1	.	TGTGCCAGCAGAAATGCAGGGGTGGCCACTGAAGCTTTCTTT	CASRNAGVATEAFF
TRBD2	TRBV7-3	TRBJ2-1	.	TGTGCCAGCCAACCTAGCGGGAGGCCCCATGAGCAGTTCTTC	CASQPSGRPHEQFF
.	TRBV6-1	TRBJ1-1	few	TGTGCCAGCAATGACAGGTTGAACACTGAAGCTTTCTTT	CASNDRLNTEAFF
.	TRBV28	TRBJ2-7	few	TGTGCCAGCAGTTTCGGAGGGCTCAAGGCCAACGAGCAGTACTTC	CASSFGGLKANEQYF
.	TRBV2	TRBJ2-7	.	TGTGCCAGCAGTGTCGCTCTAGGGGTCCCCGGCGAGCAGTACTTC	CASSVALGVPGEQYF
.	TRBV20-1	TRBJ2-1	.	TGCAGTGCTAGGGACTTGTTAACCTACAATGAGCAGTTCTTC	CSARDLLTYNEQFF
.	TRBV20-1	TRBJ2-2	many	TGCAGTGCTACGCGGGTTCAGACCGGGGAGCTGTTTTTT	CSATRVQTGELFF
.	TRBV20-1	TRBJ2-7	many	TGCAGTGCTAGATACCAGGGAGACTACGAGCAGTACTTC	CSARYQGDYEQYF
.	TRBV6-2/TRBV6-3	TRBJ1-1	.	TGTGCCAGCAATTCAGTCATGAACACTGAAGCTTTCTTT	CASNSVMNTEAFF
TRBD2	TRBV12-3/TRBV12-4	TRBJ2-3	few	TGTGCCAGCAGTCTAGCGGGAGTAGGAGATACGCAGTATTTT	CASSLAGVGDTQYF
.	TRBV12-3/TRBV12-4	TRBJ1-2	few	TGTGCCAGCAGTGGGAGATTCCTTGATAACTATGGCTACACCTTC	CASSGRFLDNYGYTF
.	TRBV11-3	TRBJ1-1	few	TGTGCCAGCAGCTTGGCGGACCGCACTGAAGCTTTCTTT	CASSLADRTEAFF
TRBD2	TRBV6-5	TRBJ2-1	many	TGTGCCAGCAGGAGAGTAAGTTCTAGCGGGAAATACAATGAGCAGTTCTTC	CASRRVSSSGKYNEQFF